The rows below give T cell receptor beta chains drawn from one sample of a study of T-cell reconstitution after alpha-beta-depleted transplantation in children. From the PCR reads, TCRdb called clonotypes with MiXCR, one entry per CDR3 protein. There are around 680,000 distinct CDR3 sequences in the sample; 16% occur only once, and 1.1% lies in the top ten. Sample: PBMCs from the stem cell graft donor, taken from the stem cell graft. The receptor set was obtained from a human donor who donated a stem cell graft to a child with acute myeloid leukemia. The conserved cysteine and the conserved F or W are not part of the CDR3 here. Not all rows give a size; the values are once, few, many and, for expanded clones, a class.

few TRBV7-9 ASSLLGQNYGYT
NA TRBV12-3/TRBV12-4 ASSLPRETQY
many TRBV20-1 SASQGAGNTIY
NA TRBV5-6 ASSLHGLTTTGELF
NA TRBV15 ATSRGGSGNTIY
few TRBV20-1 SASGGAPQETQY
NA TRBV4-1 ASSQSGDNYGYT
few TRBV9 ASSGSDRKAF
many TRBV7-2 ASSLAPTANYGYT
many TRBV20-1 SARVRVMGDTEAF
few TRBV7-2 ASSTFGITGELF
NA TRBV12-5 ASGFAGERNTGELF
many TRBV9 ASSVGDGSSGNTIY
few TRBV7-6 ASSPGGSSNQPQH
few TRBV4-1 ASSQRDSRGDSPLH
many TRBV29-1 SAASGGSTDTQY
NA TRBV6-5 ASSSPTASSYNEQF
many TRBV12-3/TRBV12-4 ASSYRGRTGELF
NA TRBV5-1 ASSKLSGANVLT
NA TRBV7-9 ASTLAGDGTEAF
many TRBV5-1 ASSFGRGPSYNEQF
few TRBV15 ATSREAGVDTQY
many TRBV6-1 ASNPGGSKNIQY
NA TRBV28 ASSGIEDTQY
few TRBV7-6 ASSWIPGLDTETQY
NA TRBV5-6 ASSSDGEYYGYT
NA TRBV15 ATSRDHWNEQF
many TRBV20-1 SARIDSYQPQH
NA TRBV20-1 SAPRLAGGPYRETQY
few TRBV9 ASSVALAGTNEKLF
NA TRBV3-1 ASSQDSRNSPLH
many TRBV20-1 SARDSLAGANEQF
NA TRBV2 ASSELASVRTGELF
many TRBV7-2 ASSTVPGDYGYT
few TRBV12-3/TRBV12-4 ASSLAMSYGYT
many TRBV20-1 SAPGLAGGPDTQY
NA TRBV5-1 ASSLVAGSSYNSPLH
NA TRBV7-2 ASIRTVHNVSPLH
few TRBV20-1 SARSVGETQY
many TRBV29-1 SVSTGGVNGYT
NA TRBV18 ASSVGQGTGQPQH
few TRBV5-1 ASSFSGGVNEQF
few TRBV30 AWSGIAGGSEQF
many TRBV29-1 SVGQMGEQY
NA TRBV6-2/TRBV6-3 ASRFDLTSGGREQF
many TRBV20-1 SAPGLAGTDTQY
NA TRBV12-3/TRBV12-4 ASRGRDETQY
many TRBV20-1 SAIGNTGTDTQY
many TRBV20-1 SAPPWEGRLGNTEAF
many TRBV29-1 SVDKGLNTEAF
NA TRBV5-1 ASKAGGRTGELF
few TRBV10-3 AISGYDSTGELF
NA TRBV24-1 ATSDGQGKQPQH
NA TRBV5-1 ASSLGDGIDTQY
NA TRBV4-2 ASTSPANTEAF
NA TRBV12-3/TRBV12-4 ASSSYTEDRVKETQY
many TRBV28 ASSLAIQETQY